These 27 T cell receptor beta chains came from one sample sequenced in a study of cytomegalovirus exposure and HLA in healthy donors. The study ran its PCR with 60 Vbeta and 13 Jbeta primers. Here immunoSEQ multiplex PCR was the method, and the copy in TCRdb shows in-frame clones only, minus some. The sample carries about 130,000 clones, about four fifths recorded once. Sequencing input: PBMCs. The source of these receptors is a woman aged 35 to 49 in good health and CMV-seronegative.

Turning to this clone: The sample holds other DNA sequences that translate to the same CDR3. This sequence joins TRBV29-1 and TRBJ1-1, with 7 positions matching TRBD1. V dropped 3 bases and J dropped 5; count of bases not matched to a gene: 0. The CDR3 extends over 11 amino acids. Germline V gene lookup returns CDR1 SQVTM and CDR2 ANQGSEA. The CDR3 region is CSVDRGTEAFF. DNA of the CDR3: TGCAGCGTTGACAGGGGGACTGAAGCTTTCTTT.

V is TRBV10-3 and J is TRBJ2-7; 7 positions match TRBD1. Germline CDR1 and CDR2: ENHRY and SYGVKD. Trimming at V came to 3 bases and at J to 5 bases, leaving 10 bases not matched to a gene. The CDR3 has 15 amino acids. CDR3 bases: TGTGCCATCAGTGACCCGGACAGGTCGATCCACGAGCAGTACTTC. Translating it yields CAISDPDRSIHEQYF.

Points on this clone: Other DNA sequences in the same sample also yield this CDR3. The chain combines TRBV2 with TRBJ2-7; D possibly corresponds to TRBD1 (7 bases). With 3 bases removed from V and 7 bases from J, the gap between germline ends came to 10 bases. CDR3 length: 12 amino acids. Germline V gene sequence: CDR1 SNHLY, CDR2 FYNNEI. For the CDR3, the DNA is TGTGCCAGCAGTGAGCCAGGGGGGGAGCAGTACTTC. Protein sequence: CASSEPGGEQYF.

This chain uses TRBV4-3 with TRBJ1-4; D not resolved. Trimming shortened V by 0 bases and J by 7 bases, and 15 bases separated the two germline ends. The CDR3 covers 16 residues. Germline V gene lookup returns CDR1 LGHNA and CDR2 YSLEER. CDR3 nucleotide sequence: TGCGCCAGCAGCCAAGATACTTGGAGTGAGGGTGAAAAACTGTTTTTT. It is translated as CASSQDTWSEGEKLFF.

Written as DNA, the CDR3 is TGTGCCAGCAGCTTAGCTTGGAGCTCCTACAATGAGCAGTTCTTC. Translating it yields CASSLAWSSYNEQFF. This sequence joins TRBV7-9 and TRBJ2-1; no firm D call. CDR1 and CDR2 (germline): SEHNR, FQNEAQ (reference sequence). V dropped 0 bases and J dropped 0 bases, with 6 bases sitting between them. CDR3 size: 15 residues.

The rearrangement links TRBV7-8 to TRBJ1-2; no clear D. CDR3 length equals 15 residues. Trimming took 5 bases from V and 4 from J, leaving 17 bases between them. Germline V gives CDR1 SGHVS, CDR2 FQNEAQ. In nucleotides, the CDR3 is TGTGCCAGCAGCCCGCGGGAAGGGTTGGGCTATGGCTACACCTTC. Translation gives CASSPREGLGYGYTF. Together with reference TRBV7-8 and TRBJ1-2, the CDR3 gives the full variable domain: GAGVSQSPRYKVAKRGQDVALRCDPISGHVSLFWYQQALGQGPEFLTYFQNEAQLDKSGLPSDRFFAERPEGSVSTLKIQRTQQEDSAVYLCASSPREGLGYGYTFGSGTRLTVV.

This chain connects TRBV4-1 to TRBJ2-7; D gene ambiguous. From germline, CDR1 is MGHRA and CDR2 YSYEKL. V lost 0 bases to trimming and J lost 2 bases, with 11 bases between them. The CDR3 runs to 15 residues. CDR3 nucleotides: TGCGCCAGCAGCCAAGATGGGCAGGTCCCCTACGAGCAGTACTTC. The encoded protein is CASSQDGQVPYEQYF.

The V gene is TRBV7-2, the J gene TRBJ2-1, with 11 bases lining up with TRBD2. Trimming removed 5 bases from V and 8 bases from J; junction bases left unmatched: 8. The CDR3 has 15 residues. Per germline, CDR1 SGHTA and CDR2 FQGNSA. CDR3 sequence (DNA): TGTGCCAGCAGCCCCCGACTAGCGGGAAGGGATGAGCAGTTCTTC. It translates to CASSPRLAGRDEQFF.

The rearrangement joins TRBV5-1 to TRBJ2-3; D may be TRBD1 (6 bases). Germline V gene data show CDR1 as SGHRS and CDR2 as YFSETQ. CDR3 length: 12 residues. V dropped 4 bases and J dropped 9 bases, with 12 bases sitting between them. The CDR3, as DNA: TGCGCCAGCAGCCCGGCCGGGACAACGCAGTATTTT. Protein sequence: CASSPAGTTQYF.

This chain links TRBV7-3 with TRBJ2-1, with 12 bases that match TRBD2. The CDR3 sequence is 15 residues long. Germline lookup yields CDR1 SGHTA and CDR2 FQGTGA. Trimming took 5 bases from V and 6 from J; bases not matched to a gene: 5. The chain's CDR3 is CASSPGLAGINEQFF. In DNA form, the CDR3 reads TGTGCCAGCAGCCCAGGACTAGCGGGGATCAATGAGCAGTTCTTC.

The CDR3 region is CASSKDRGGYTF. The CDR3 DNA is TGTGCCAGCAGCAAGGACAGGGGTGGCTACACCTTC. The rearrangement links TRBV7-9 to TRBJ1-2, with 9 positions matching TRBD1. CDR1 is SEHNR, CDR2 FQNEAQ, per germline (reference sequence). With V trimmed by 5 bases and J by 7 bases, 2 bases remained unmatched. The CDR3 runs 12 residues.

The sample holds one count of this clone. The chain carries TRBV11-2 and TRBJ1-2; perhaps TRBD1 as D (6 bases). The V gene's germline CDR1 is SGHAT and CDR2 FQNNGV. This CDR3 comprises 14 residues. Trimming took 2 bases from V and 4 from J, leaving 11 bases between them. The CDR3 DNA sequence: TGTGCCAGCAGCTTAATGACAGGCAGCTATGGCTACACCTTC. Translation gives CASSLMTGSYGYTF.

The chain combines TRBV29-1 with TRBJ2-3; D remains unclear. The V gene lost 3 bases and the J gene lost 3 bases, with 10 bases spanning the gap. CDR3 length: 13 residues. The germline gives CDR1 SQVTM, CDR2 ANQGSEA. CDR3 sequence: CSVEPGSTDTQYF. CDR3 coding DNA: TGCAGCGTTGAGCCGGGTTCAACAGATACGCAGTATTTT.

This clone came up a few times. Here the CDR3 reads CASSPGQSDQPQHF. The CDR3 DNA is TGTGCCAGCAGCCCGGGACAGTCCGATCAGCCCCAGCATTTT. The V call is TRBV2, the J call TRBJ1-5, with 7 nucleotides matching TRBD1. This CDR3 contains 14 residues. Germline loops: CDR1 SNHLY, CDR2 FYNNEI. The trim removed 6 bases at V and 5 bases at J, leaving 7 bases unmatched.

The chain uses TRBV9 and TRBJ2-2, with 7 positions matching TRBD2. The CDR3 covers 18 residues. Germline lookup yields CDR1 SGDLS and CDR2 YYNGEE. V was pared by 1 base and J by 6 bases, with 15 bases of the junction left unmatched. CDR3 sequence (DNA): TGTGCCAGCAGCGTATCCCAGTCGTTGGGGGGGGTGGCCGGGGAGCTGTTTTTT. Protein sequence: CASSVSQSLGGVAGELFF.

The CDR3: CASSSTGTGELFF. The CDR3 bases are TGTGCCAGCAGCTCGACAGGGACCGGGGAGCTGTTTTTT. The V and J genes are TRBV7-9 and TRBJ2-2; 7 bases align to TRBD1. The CDR3 totals 13 residues. CDR1 is SEHNR, CDR2 FQNEAQ, per germline (reference sequence). With V trimmed by 4 bases and J by 5 bases, 1 base remained unmatched.

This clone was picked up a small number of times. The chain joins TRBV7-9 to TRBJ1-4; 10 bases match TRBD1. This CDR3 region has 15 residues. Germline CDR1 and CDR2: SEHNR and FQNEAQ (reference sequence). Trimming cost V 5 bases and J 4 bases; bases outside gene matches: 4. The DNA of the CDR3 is TGTGCCAGCAGCGTCCGGGACAGGGGTAATGAAAAACTGTTTTTT. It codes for CASSVRDRGNEKLFF.

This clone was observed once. CDR3: CASSRTARAGLYEQYF. As DNA, the CDR3 is TGTGCCAGCAGCAGGACTGCCCGGGCGGGGCTCTACGAGCAGTACTTC. The chain links TRBV28 to TRBJ2-7, with D possibly being TRBD2 (6 bases). V lost 6 bases and J lost 3, with 21 bases in between. The CDR3 contains 16 residues. Per germline, CDR1 MDHEN and CDR2 SYDVKM.

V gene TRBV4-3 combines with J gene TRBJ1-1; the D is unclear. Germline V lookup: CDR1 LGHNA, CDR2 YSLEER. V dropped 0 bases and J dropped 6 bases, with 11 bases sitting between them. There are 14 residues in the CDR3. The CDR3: CASSQDVGQPEAFF. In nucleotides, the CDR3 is TGCGCCAGCAGCCAAGATGTTGGGCAGCCTGAAGCTTTCTTT.

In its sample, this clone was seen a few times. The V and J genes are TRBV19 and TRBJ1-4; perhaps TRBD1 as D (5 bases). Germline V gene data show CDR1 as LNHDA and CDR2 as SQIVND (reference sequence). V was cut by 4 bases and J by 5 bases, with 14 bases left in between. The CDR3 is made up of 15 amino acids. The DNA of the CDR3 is TGTGCCAGTAGTACCCTAGACAGATTAAATGAAAAACTGTTTTTT. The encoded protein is CASSTLDRLNEKLFF.

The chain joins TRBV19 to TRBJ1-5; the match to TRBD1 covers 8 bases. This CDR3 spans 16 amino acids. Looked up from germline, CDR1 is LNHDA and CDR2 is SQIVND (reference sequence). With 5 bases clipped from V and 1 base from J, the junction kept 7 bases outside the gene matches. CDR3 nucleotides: TGTGCCAGTAGTTCTCGACAGGGGAGAAGCAATCAGCCCCAGCATTTT. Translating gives CASSSRQGRSNQPQHF. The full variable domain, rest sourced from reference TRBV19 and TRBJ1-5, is DGGITQSPKYLFRKEGQNVTLSCEQNLNHDAMYWYRQDPGQGLRLIYYSQIVNDFQKGDIAEGYSVSREKKESFPLTVTSAQKNPTAFYLCASSSRQGRSNQPQHFGDGTRLSIL.

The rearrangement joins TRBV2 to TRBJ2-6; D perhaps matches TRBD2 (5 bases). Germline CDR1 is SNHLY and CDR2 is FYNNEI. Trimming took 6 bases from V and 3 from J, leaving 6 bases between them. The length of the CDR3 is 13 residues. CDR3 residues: CASREVGANVLTF. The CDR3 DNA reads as TGTGCCAGCAGGGAGGTTGGGGCCAACGTCCTGACTTTC.

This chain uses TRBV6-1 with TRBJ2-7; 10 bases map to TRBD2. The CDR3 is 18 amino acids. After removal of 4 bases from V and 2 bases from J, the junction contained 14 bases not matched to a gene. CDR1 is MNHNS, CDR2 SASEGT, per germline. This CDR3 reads CASSGDSKLLAGAYEQYF. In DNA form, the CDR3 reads TGTGCCAGCAGTGGTGACAGCAAACTCCTAGCGGGAGCCTACGAGCAGTACTTC.

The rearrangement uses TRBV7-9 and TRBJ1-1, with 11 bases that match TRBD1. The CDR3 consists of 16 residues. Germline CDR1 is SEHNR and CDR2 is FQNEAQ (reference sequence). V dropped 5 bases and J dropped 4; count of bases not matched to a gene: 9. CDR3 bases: TGTGCCAGCAGCCCGCCTCTCGGGACAGGGGGCACTGAAGCTTTCTTT. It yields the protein CASSPPLGTGGTEAFF.

This CDR3 reads CASSLGQGDIYEQYF. The DNA for the CDR3 is TGCGCCAGCAGCTTGGGGCAGGGCGACATATACGAGCAGTACTTC. The chain combines TRBV5-1 with TRBJ2-5; a possible D gene is TRBD1 (5 bases). The tail of the sequence fits TRBJ2-7 better, so the J call may be wrong. The CDR3 spans 15 residues. The germline CDR1 and CDR2 sequences are SGHRS and YFSETQ.

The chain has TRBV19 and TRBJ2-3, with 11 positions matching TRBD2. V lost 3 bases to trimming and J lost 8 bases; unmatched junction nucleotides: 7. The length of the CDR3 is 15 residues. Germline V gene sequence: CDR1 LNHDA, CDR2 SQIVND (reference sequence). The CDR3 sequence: CASSIVAGGPGTQYF. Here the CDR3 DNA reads TGTGCCAGTAGTATTGTAGCGGGAGGGCCGGGTACGCAGTATTTT.

The CDR3 loop is CASSYSGLAREQYF. DNA for the CDR3: TGTGCCAGCAGTTATTCGGGACTAGCCCGCGAGCAGTACTTC. The rearrangement joins TRBV6-5 to TRBJ2-7; 9 nucleotides line up with TRBD2. This CDR3 spans 14 amino acids. V lost 3 bases and J lost 6; bases outside the gene matches: 6. Germline CDR1 and CDR2: MNHEY and SVGAGI.